These 15 T cell receptor beta chains were all obtained from the same sample, sequenced in a study of T-cell memory formation after mild COVID-19. MiXCR was run by TCRdb on the 5' RACE reads, yielding one entry per CDR3 protein. The sample records 280,000 or so distinct CDR3 sequences, less than 9.5% being singletons. What was sequenced was PBMCs or a T cell subset sorted from them (not recorded which). These receptors were taken from a man aged 18 to 35 who had mild COVID-19 (a few samples of this study predate the infection). Cell type and time point are not known.

J is TRBJ2-4 and V is TRBV6-6; a weak D match, TRBD2 (5 bases). Germline V gives CDR1 MNHNY, CDR2 SVGAGI (reference sequence). This CDR3 has 12 amino acids. Trimming removed 5 bases from V and 11 bases from J, with 13 bases in between. CDR3 nucleotide sequence: TGTGCCAGCAGTCTCGACCTCGGGGTTCAGTACTTC. Its translation: CASSLDLGVQYF.

This rearrangement joins TRBV27 to TRBJ2-5; tentatively, D is TRBD2 (5 bases). The CDR3 loop spans 12 amino acids. Deletions cut 6 bases from V and 8 bases from J, with 13 bases between. Per the germline V gene, CDR1 is MNHEY and CDR2 is SMNVEV (reference sequence). The CDR3 region has the DNA TGTGCCAGCAGAGGCACTAGTGAAACCCAGTACTTC. Translating it yields CASRGTSETQYF.

This clonotype appeared a few times. The chain couples TRBV6-5 to TRBJ2-3; D is uncertain. The CDR3 contains 13 residues. The germline V gene has CDR1 MNHEY and CDR2 SVGAGI. Trimming cost V 6 bases and J 6 bases, with 13 bases left between them. CDR3 DNA sequence: TGTGCCAGCAGCGACGGACCTCCCGATACGCAGTATTTT. It yields the protein CASSDGPPDTQYF.

The chain has TRBV4-1 and TRBJ2-3; TRBD1 agrees at 7 bases. J was trimmed by 5 bases and V by 4 bases; bases with no gene match: 15. The CDR3 covers 17 residues. Germline CDR1 and CDR2: MGHRA and YSYEKL. The CDR3 DNA follows: TGCGCCAGCAGCCTCGCCCGAACAGGGGCCCGGGGAGATACGCAGTATTTT. It codes for CASSLARTGARGDTQYF.

In this sample, this clonotype turned up a few times. CDR3 sequence reads: CASTGQGLGGYTF. The DNA for the CDR3 is TGTGCCAGCACGGGACAGGGATTGGGTGGCTACACCTTC. The chain is built from TRBV6-6 and TRBJ1-2; TRBD1 agrees at 9 bases. The junction had 7 bases not matched to a gene; V was cut back by 7 bases and J by 7 bases. The CDR3 contains 13 residues. Germline CDR1 MNHNY, CDR2 SVGAGI (reference sequence).

This clonotype was counted a few times. The chain combines TRBV12-5 with TRBJ1-5; D call uncertain. The CDR3 loop spans 12 amino acids. V was shortened by 8 bases and J by 5 bases, with 10 bases between the two germline ends. In germline, CDR1 is LGHNT, CDR2 FRNRAP. CDR3 sequence: CASSSGDQPQHF. The CDR3 bases are TGTGCTAGTAGTTCAGGCGATCAGCCCCAGCATTTT.

The CDR3 DNA reads TGCGCCAGTAAGTCCCAGGGGGCCGCAGATACGCAGTATTTT. This sequence encodes CASKSQGAADTQYF. V and J are TRBV5-1 and TRBJ2-3, with 8 bases matching TRBD1. CDR1 is SGHRS and CDR2 is YFSETQ in the germline V gene. With V trimmed by 8 bases and J by 4 bases, 9 bases remained unmatched. This CDR3 contains 14 residues.

This clonotype appeared many times. V is TRBV4-3 and J is TRBJ2-1; 10 nucleotides match TRBD2. CDR3 length equals 16 residues. From germline, CDR1 is LGHNA and CDR2 YSLEER. J gave up 3 bases and V 0 bases, and 2 bases lay outside the gene matches. CDR3 nucleotide sequence: TGCGCCAGCAGCCAAGATCCTAGCGGGGGCTACAATGAGCAGTTCTTC. Translation gives CASSQDPSGGYNEQFF.

The DNA of the CDR3 is TGTGCCAGCAGCTTGATGACTAGCGGGACCCCTTCCACAGATACGCAGTATTTT. This translates into CASSLMTSGTPSTDTQYF. V gene TRBV5-4 combines with J gene TRBJ2-3, with 11 bases aligning to TRBD2. The J segment lost 2 bases and the V segment lost 1 base, leaving 9 bases of the junction unmatched. The germline gives CDR1 SGHNT, CDR2 YYREEE (reference sequence). CDR3 size: 18 residues.

Details on this clonotype: Possible read error: a much larger clone is one base away. The chain carries TRBV7-2 and TRBJ2-5; 8 positions agree with TRBD2. Germline lookup yields CDR1 SGHTA and CDR2 FQGNSA. The CDR3 covers 14 residues. The CDR3 bases are TGTGCCAGAAGCTTAACGGGGGGGGCGGAGACCCAGTACTTC. It yields the protein CARSLTGGAETQYF.

In its sample, this clonotype was seen a few times. The genes are TRBV7-6 and TRBJ2-1, with no clear D. Germline V lookup: CDR1 SGHVS, CDR2 FNYEAQ. The V end lost 4 bases, the J end lost 8 bases, and 21 bases lay between the germline ends. The CDR3 totals 16 residues. The CDR3, as DNA: TGTGCCAGCAGCTCATCCCCCCGGACGTTCCCCCATGAGCAGTTCTTC. The encoded protein is CASSSSPRTFPHEQFF. The full variable domain, completed using reference TRBV7-6 and TRBJ2-1, is GAGVSQSPRYKVTKRGQDVALRCDPISGHVSLYWYRQALGQGPEFLTYFNYEAQQDKSGLPNDRFSAERPEGSISTLTIQRTEQRDSAMYRCASSSSPRTFPHEQFFGPGTRLTVL.

This clonotype was observed a few times. The chain joins TRBV5-1 to TRBJ1-1, with D hard to call. The V and J ends lost 0 bases and 0 bases respectively, with 12 bases between them. Looked up from germline, CDR1 is SGHRS and CDR2 is YFSETQ. The CDR3 has 16 amino acids. The CDR3 spells CASSLDFPGLNTEAFF. The CDR3 coding sequence is TGCGCCAGCAGCTTGGACTTTCCGGGTCTGAACACTGAAGCTTTCTTT.

This clonotype was detected a few times. V and J are TRBV19 and TRBJ1-5, with TRBD1 matching 7 bases. The CDR3 has 16 residues. Germline V lookup: CDR1 LNHDA, CDR2 SQIVND (reference sequence). Trimming removed 3 bases from V and 1 base from J; junction bases left unmatched: 6. CDR3 protein: CASSILLRGSNQPQHF. The CDR3 DNA reads as TGTGCCAGTAGTATCCTTCTCAGGGGGAGCAATCAGCCCCAGCATTTT.

There are many counts of this clonotype. V is TRBV7-6 and J is TRBJ1-6; 7 bases line up with TRBD1. With V trimmed by 4 bases and J by 9 bases, 6 bases remained unmatched. Germline loops: CDR1 SGHVS, CDR2 FNYEAQ. The CDR3 spans 14 residues. In DNA, the CDR3 is TGTGCCAGCAGCTCGACAGGGTTTGGTTCACCCCTCCACTTT. It translates to CASSSTGFGSPLHF.

This clonotype was found a few times. The chain combines TRBV6-5 with TRBJ1-1; D is ambiguous. This CDR3 has 14 residues. Trimming removed 2 bases at V and 1 base at J, with 8 bases between. CDR1 MNHEY and CDR2 SVGAGI come from the germline V gene. CDR3 in amino acids: CASSYVGKNTEAFF. The CDR3 coding sequence is TGTGCCAGCAGTTACGTCGGGAAGAACACTGAAGCTTTCTTT.